Following are 9 T cell receptor beta chains from one sample sequenced in a study of CD8+CD57+ T cells in acquired aplastic anemia. The use of genomic DNA as template underpinned the TCR beta VDJ and CDR3 profiling. TCRdb redid the calling of the reads with MiXCR, one entry per CDR3 protein. The sample holds about 62,000 distinct CDR3 sequences, about 50% seen once. Sequencing input: sorted CD4+, CD8+, or CD8+CD57+ T cells (not recorded which) from PBMCs. These receptors all stem from a human donor in good health, serving as a control.

Remarks on this clonotype: Because it lacks the conserved phenylalanine or tryptophan at the end, this CDR3 is likely a read error. J is TRBJ1-1 and V is TRBV5-1; D ambiguous. The CDR3 length is 13 residues. Trimming left V 5 bases short and J 5 bases short, with 13 bases between. Germline CDR1 and CDR2: SGHRS and YFSETQ. CDR3 residues: CASSLLSRTEAFL. In DNA, the CDR3 is TGCGCCAGCAGTTTGTTAAGTCGGACTGAAGCTTTCCTT.

The J gene is TRBJ1-1, the V gene TRBV7-9; D unclear. Germline CDR1 reads SEHNR; CDR2 reads FQNEAQ (reference sequence). V lost 1 base, J lost 6 bases, and 6 bases lay in between. The CDR3 extends over 12 amino acids. Here the CDR3 reads CASSLEAPEAFF. The CDR3 DNA is TGTGCCAGCAGCTTAGAGGCCCCTGAAGCTTTCTTT.

Ten or more counts support this clonotype. The V call is TRBV9, the J call TRBJ1-4; TRBD1 is a possible D gene (5 bases). V lost 3 bases to trimming and J lost 2 bases, with 8 bases between them. The CDR3 sequence is 14 residues long. Germline V CDR1 and CDR2: SGDLS, YYNGEE. In nucleotides, the CDR3 is TGTGCCAGCAGCGGGGCAGGGACTAATGAAAAACTGTTTTTT. Its translation is CASSGAGTNEKLFF.

The chain joins TRBV2 to TRBJ2-7; TRBD1 is a possible D gene (5 bases). The germline V gene has CDR1 SNHLY and CDR2 FYNNEI. V shed 10 bases and J shed 3 bases, with 19 bases lying between them. The length of the CDR3 is 14 residues. CDR3 in DNA: TGTGCCACCCATCCGGTGGTAGGGGACTACGAGCAGTACTTC. This sequence encodes CATHPVVGDYEQYF.

This clonotype was detected only a few times. The V and J genes are TRBV20-1 and TRBJ1-1; D gene unclear. V was cut by 4 bases and J by 4 bases, with 13 bases left in between. Germline CDR1 DFQATT, CDR2 SNEGSKA (reference sequence). CDR3 size: 13 residues. The CDR3: CSATEGMVTEAFF. The CDR3 DNA follows: TGCAGTGCTACAGAGGGCATGGTCACTGAAGCTTTCTTT.

This clonotype is medium-sized. The chain carries TRBV24-1 and TRBJ1-5; a weak D match, TRBD1 (5 bases). The CDR3 is 14 amino acids. Trimming stripped 5 bases from V and 7 bases from J, with 14 bases between. Germline lookup yields CDR1 KGHDR and CDR2 SFDVKD. This CDR3 reads CATSGQGAEQPQHF. The CDR3 nucleotides read TGTGCCACCAGTGGGCAAGGGGCTGAACAGCCCCAGCATTTT.

Many counts were recorded for this clonotype. The V and J genes are TRBV3-1 and TRBJ2-5; D unresolved. The CDR3 is made up of 12 amino acids. Trimming left V 2 bases short and J 5 bases short, with 6 bases between. Per germline, CDR1 LGHDT and CDR2 YNNKEL (reference sequence). The CDR3 DNA is TGTGCCAGCAGCCAAATTTTGGAGACCCAGTACTTC. Amino acid sequence: CASSQILETQYF.

V gene TRBV2 combines with J gene TRBJ1-2; possible D gene TRBD1, 5 bases. The CDR3 is 13 amino acids. The V gene's germline CDR1 is SNHLY and CDR2 FYNNEI. With 5 bases removed from V and 2 bases from J, the gap between germline ends came to 9 bases. CDR3 sequence (DNA): TGTGCCAGCAGTCGTGACAGCAACTATGGCTACACCTTC. Translated, it gives CASSRDSNYGYTF. Full variable domain (rest looked up from reference TRBV2 and TRBJ1-2): EPEVTQTPSHQVTQMGQEVILRCVPISNHLYFYWYRQILGQKVEFLVSFYNNEISEKSEIFDDQFSVERPDGSNFTLKIRSTKLEDSAMYFCASSRDSNYGYTFGSGTRLTVV.

Concerning this clonotype itself: This CDR3 is missing its conserved last phenylalanine or tryptophan, likely due to a read error. The DNA is omitted, as the CDR3 cannot be located on it reliably, and the CDR3 follows TCRdb's listing. The chain couples TRBV2 to TRBJ1-1. With termini counted, the CDR3 has 8 amino acids. Looked up from germline, CDR1 is SNHLY and CDR2 is FYNNEI. The CDR3 is CASSEAFP.